This T cell receptor beta chain was sequenced in a study of shared clonotypes between healthy human individuals. Positively selected for CCR7, the CD45RO-negative cells used as naive CD8 cells excluded terminally differentiated effector memory CD45RA+ cells. Everyone who donated was a Caucasian adult who lived in Nashville, Tennessee. Here immunoSEQ multiplex PCR was the method, and the copy in TCRdb shows in-frame clones only, minus some. The sample holds millions of clones, about 95% seen once. The TCR comes from a man aged 18-30 years in good health. Sequencing was done on a sample of naive CD8+ T cells sorted from blood.

This CDR3 is CSAWYSGYTF. The DNA for the CDR3 is TGCAGTGCTTGGTATAGTGGCTACACCTTC. The chain combines TRBV20-1 with TRBJ1-2; D uncertain. Germline assignment: CDR1 DFQATT and CDR2 SNEGSKA (reference sequence). The V end lost 5 bases, the J end lost 7 bases, and 8 bases lay between the germline ends. This CDR3 comprises 10 residues.